The 30 T cell receptor beta chains presented below share a single source sample, sequenced in a study of blood T cell repertoires in COVID-19. Data came from immunoSEQ multiplex PCR; TCRdb stores just in-frame clones and leaves some out. The sample has a few hundred thousand clones, about 88% seen once. Sequencing used PBMCs or T cells enriched from blood (not recorded which). These receptors came from a woman aged 25 to 45 who had been exposed to COVID-19.

The rearrangement uses TRBV29-1 and TRBJ2-6, with unresolved D. The CDR3 length is 15 residues. Germline V lookup: CDR1 SQVTM, CDR2 ANQGSEA. V lost 4 bases and J 0 bases, leaving 10 bases between the germline ends. The CDR3: CSVVTVTSGANVLTF. In nucleotides, the CDR3 is TGCAGCGTTGTTACGGTAACCTCTGGGGCCAACGTCCTGACTTTC.

The chain combines TRBV18 with TRBJ1-1, with 8 bases identical to TRBD1. The ends lost 2 bases at V and 5 bases at J; junction bases unmatched: 10. The CDR3 has 16 amino acids. Germline V gene lookup returns CDR1 KGHSH and CDR2 LQKENI. The CDR3 protein is CASSPSQGDGWTEAFF. CDR3 bases: TGTGCCAGCTCACCATCACAGGGGGACGGTTGGACTGAAGCTTTCTTT.

This clone came up once. The chain uses TRBV18 and TRBJ1-2; D perhaps matches TRBD1 (6 bases). Germline V gene data show CDR1 as KGHSH and CDR2 as LQKENI. This CDR3 has 12 residues. The V end was cut by 3 bases, the J end by 9 bases, with 11 bases between. The CDR3 region is CASSPPQGRYTF. Written as DNA, the CDR3 is TGTGCCAGCTCACCGCCCCAGGGGCGCTACACCTTC.

The chain uses TRBV5-1 and TRBJ2-3; D possibly corresponds to TRBD2 (6 bases). From germline, CDR1 is SGHRS and CDR2 YFSETQ. The CDR3 loop spans 14 amino acids. Trimming cost V 5 bases and J 2 bases, with 12 bases left between them. The CDR3 DNA is TGCGCCAGCAGTCGGGGCGGGACCACAGATACGCAGTATTTT. Amino acids: CASSRGGTTDTQYF.

V usage is TRBV3-1 (or the pseudogene TRBV3-2) and J usage is TRBJ2-4; D is uncertain. The CDR3 length is 15 residues. CDR1 is LGHDT and CDR2 is YNNKEL in the germline V gene (reference sequence). The V end was cut by 3 bases, the J end by 0 bases, with 9 bases between. As DNA, the CDR3 is TGTGCCAGCAGCCAGGCATCTCTAGCCAAAAACATTCAGTACTTC. It is translated as CASSQASLAKNIQYF.

The chain joins TRBV5-4 to TRBJ2-2, with D tentatively TRBD1 (7 bases). The V end was cut by 4 bases, the J end by 4 bases, with 20 bases between. The CDR3 has 17 residues. CDR1 SGHNT and CDR2 YYREEE come from the germline V gene (reference sequence). CDR3 DNA: TGTGCCAGCAGCCCATGGTGGGGGGCAGGGGGCACCGGGGAGCTGTTTTTT. Translated: CASSPWWGAGGTGELFF. Drawing the rest from reference TRBV5-4 and TRBJ2-2, the complete variable domain is ETGVTQSPTHLIKTRGQQVTLRCSSQSGHNTVSWYQQALGQGPQFIFQYYREEENGRGNFPPRFSGLQFPNYSSELNVNALELDDSALYLCASSPWWGAGGTGELFFGEGSRLTVL.

This clone has only one observation. V usage is TRBV5-1 and J usage is TRBJ1-6, with TRBD1 identical over 9 bases. V trimming: 0 bases; J trimming: 6 bases; junction bases outside the gene matches: 4. The CDR3 has 16 amino acids. Germline V gives CDR1 SGHRS, CDR2 YFSETQ. The CDR3 DNA is TGCGCCAGCAGCTTGGATGCGACAGGGGGTAATTCACCCCTCCACTTT. Translation: CASSLDATGGNSPLHF. The variable domain in full, with the rest retrieved from reference TRBV5-1 and TRBJ1-6, is KAGVTQTPRYLIKTRGQQVTLSCSPISGHRSVSWYQQTPGQGLQFLFEYFSETQRNKGNFPGRFSGRQFSNSRSEMNVSTLELGDSALYLCASSLDATGGNSPLHFGNGTRLTVT.

This sequence joins TRBV9 and TRBJ1-3; tentative D call: TRBD1 (5 bases). The CDR3 is made up of 19 amino acids. V lost 3 bases and J 5 bases, leaving 27 bases between the germline ends. Per germline, CDR1 SGDLS and CDR2 YYNGEE. The CDR3 DNA sequence: TGTGCCAGCAGCGGATTTCACGGGGCGACAAACGGGGGTCGAAACACCATATATTTT. Protein sequence: CASSGFHGATNGGRNTIYF. Variable domain in full (rest from reference TRBV9 and TRBJ1-3): DSGVTQTPKHLITATGQRVTLRCSPRSGDLSVYWYQQSLDQGLQFLIQYYNGEERAKGNILERFSAQQFPDLHSELNLSSLELGDSALYFCASSGFHGATNGGRNTIYFGEGSWLTVV.

The CDR3 here is CAISAGMRETQYF. The CDR3 region has the DNA TGTGCCATCAGTGCCGGGATGAGGGAGACCCAGTACTTC. The rearrangement joins TRBV10-3 to TRBJ2-5; weak D call: TRBD2 (5 bases). This CDR3 comprises 13 residues. Germline assignment: CDR1 ENHRY and CDR2 SYGVKD. Trimming stripped 4 bases from V and 5 bases from J, with 11 bases between.

This sequence joins TRBV25-1 and TRBJ1-6; D is unresolved. Trimming removed 3 bases at V and 3 bases at J, with 9 bases between. This CDR3 region has 15 residues. The germline V gene has CDR1 MGHDK and CDR2 SYGVNS. The CDR3 loop is CASSDRVYYNSPLHF. CDR3 in DNA: TGTGCCAGCAGTGACCGGGTCTACTATAATTCACCCCTCCACTTT.

The chain couples TRBV7-8 to TRBJ2-3, with D tentatively TRBD2 (6 bases). The CDR3 length is 15 residues. In germline, CDR1 is SGHVS, CDR2 FQNEAQ. V gave up 5 bases and J gave up 1 base, with 13 bases separating them. CDR3: CASSARTGGTDTQYF. The CDR3, as DNA: TGTGCCAGCAGCGCCCGGACGGGGGGCACAGATACGCAGTATTTT.

This chain joins TRBV2 and TRBJ1-3; D is undetermined. The ends were cut back, 6 bases at V and 2 bases at J, with 14 bases in the middle. The length of the CDR3 is 15 residues. Germline CDR1 and CDR2: SNHLY and FYNNEI. CDR3 protein: CASRVLVSTGNTIYF. Written as DNA, the CDR3 is TGTGCCAGCAGGGTTCTGGTTTCTACTGGAAACACCATATATTTT. The entire variable domain, with the rest obtained from reference TRBV2 and TRBJ1-3, is as follows: EPEVTQTPSHQVTQMGQEVILRCVPISNHLYFYWYRQILGQKVEFLVSFYNNEISEKSEIFDDQFSVERPDGSNFTLKIRSTKLEDSAMYFCASRVLVSTGNTIYFGEGSWLTVV.

V is TRBV4-1 and J is TRBJ1-5; maybe TRBD1 (6 bases). Germline assignment: CDR1 MGHRA and CDR2 YSYEKL. The CDR3 has 14 amino acids. V lost 4 bases and J 3 bases, leaving 10 bases between the germline ends. CDR3 coding DNA: TGCGCCAGCAGCCCGGACAGAGCCAATCAGCCCCAGCATTTT. It codes for CASSPDRANQPQHF.

The chain recombines TRBV3-1 (or the pseudogene TRBV3-2) with TRBJ1-5, with TRBD1 matching over 10 bases. The CDR3 spans 18 residues. Germline values: CDR1 LGHDT, CDR2 YNNKEL (reference sequence). V shed 0 bases and J 7 bases; nucleotides not matched to a gene: 12. In nucleotides, the CDR3 is TGTGCCAGCAGCCAAGACCGTCCCGGGACAGGGGTGAGGCAGCCCCAGCATTTT. Protein sequence: CASSQDRPGTGVRQPQHF.

J is TRBJ1-3 and V is TRBV9; TRBD1 is a possible D gene (5 bases). This CDR3 has 14 residues. Germline values: CDR1 SGDLS, CDR2 YYNGEE. The germline V and J ends were trimmed by 4 bases and 4 bases, with 12 bases remaining between them. The CDR3 protein is CASSLGTGGNTIYF. CDR3 bases: TGTGCCAGCAGCTTGGGGACTGGAGGAAACACCATATATTTT. Full variable domain (outside the CDR3, taken from reference TRBV9 and TRBJ1-3): DSGVTQTPKHLITATGQRVTLRCSPRSGDLSVYWYQQSLDQGLQFLIQYYNGEERAKGNILERFSAQQFPDLHSELNLSSLELGDSALYFCASSLGTGGNTIYFGEGSWLTVV.

The rearrangement links TRBV19 to TRBJ1-4; D may be TRBD1 (6 bases). Germline-derived CDR1 and CDR2 are LNHDA and SQIVND (reference sequence). CDR3 length equals 16 residues. V lost 3 bases and J lost 0, with 11 bases in between. Here the CDR3 DNA reads TGTGCCAGTAGTATCGGACAGACTGCAACTAATGAAAAACTGTTTTTT. It yields the protein CASSIGQTATNEKLFF.

The chain employs TRBV11-2 and TRBJ2-3; the match to TRBD2 covers 11 bases. Looked up from germline, CDR1 is SGHAT and CDR2 is FQNNGV. The CDR3 is 18 amino acids. With V trimmed by 1 base and J by 0 bases, 6 bases remained unmatched. CDR3 bases: TGTGCCAGCAGCTTAGGGGGGACTAGCGGACCTAGCACAGATACGCAGTATTTT. Translated, it gives CASSLGGTSGPSTDTQYF.

This clone was observed once. V usage is TRBV27 and J usage is TRBJ2-1, with TRBD2 identical over 7 bases. Germline CDR1 MNHEY, CDR2 SMNVEV (reference sequence). The CDR3 is 14 amino acids. Germline trimming cut 8 bases from V and 7 bases from J; bases unmatched to any gene: 11. This chain's CDR3 is CASSSLGRVNEQFF. In nucleotides, the CDR3 is TGTGCCAGCTCCTCCCTGGGGAGGGTTAATGAGCAGTTCTTC.

V gene TRBV12-5 combines with J gene TRBJ1-4, with D tentatively TRBD1 (6 bases). CDR3 length: 16 residues. The germline V and J ends were trimmed by 0 bases and 2 bases, with 10 bases remaining between them. The V gene's germline CDR1 is LGHNT and CDR2 FRNRAP. The CDR3 bases are TGTGCTAGTGGTTTGGTAATGGGGGCGACTAATGAAAAACTGTTTTTT. Translation gives CASGLVMGATNEKLFF.

J is TRBJ1-4 and V is TRBV5-1; D uncertain. V was pared by 3 bases and J by 8 bases, with 8 bases between. The CDR3 runs to 12 residues. The germline gives CDR1 SGHRS, CDR2 YFSETQ. DNA for the CDR3: TGCGCCAGCAGCTCGGGTGAGGAAAAACTGTTTTTT. Its protein is CASSSGEEKLFF. Drawing the rest from reference TRBV5-1 and TRBJ1-4, the complete variable domain is KAGVTQTPRYLIKTRGQQVTLSCSPISGHRSVSWYQQTPGQGLQFLFEYFSETQRNKGNFPGRFSGRQFSNSRSEMNVSTLELGDSALYLCASSSGEEKLFFGSGTQLSVL.

The chain combines TRBV5-8 with TRBJ2-3; 10 bases align to TRBD2. The CDR3 has 16 residues. V gave up 0 bases and J gave up 5 bases; unmatched junction bases: 6. Germline assignment: CDR1 SGHTS and CDR2 YDEGEE. Here the CDR3 reads CASSLGLAGTGDTQYF. CDR3 DNA: TGTGCCAGCAGCTTGGGACTAGCGGGTACCGGAGATACGCAGTATTTT.

This chain connects TRBV2 to TRBJ1-4; D might be TRBD1 (5 bases). This CDR3 has 14 amino acids. Germline assignment: CDR1 SNHLY and CDR2 FYNNEI. V lost 3 bases to trimming and J lost 8 bases, with 13 bases between them. The CDR3 reads CASSEGRAGEKLFF. The CDR3 bases are TGTGCCAGCAGTGAGGGAAGGGCAGGGGAAAAACTGTTTTTT.

This sequence joins TRBV25-1 and TRBJ1-1; D might be TRBD1 (5 bases). Germline V gives CDR1 MGHDK, CDR2 SYGVNS. This CDR3 is 16 amino acids long. Trimming left V 6 bases short and J 9 bases short, with 26 bases between. The CDR3 DNA reads as TGTGCCAGCAGCTCAACCCATAAGACAGCTTCCTACCAAGCTTTCTTT. This codes for CASSSTHKTASYQAFF.

This clone turned up a few times. The J gene is TRBJ2-3, the V gene TRBV15; the D gene is possibly TRBD1 (6 bases). With 8 bases removed from V and 3 bases from J, the gap between germline ends came to 15 bases. The CDR3 spans 14 residues. Germline-derived CDR1 and CDR2 are LNHNV and YYDKDF (reference sequence). The CDR3 reads CATLRQDRTDTQYF. Written as DNA, the CDR3 is TGTGCCACCCTCAGACAGGATAGGACAGATACGCAGTATTTT.

The CDR3 DNA follows: TGCGCCAGCAGCTTTAACGGCCAGGGCCCAGATACGCAGTATTTT. As protein: CASSFNGQGPDTQYF. This chain uses TRBV5-1 with TRBJ2-3, with D maybe TRBD1 (5 bases). Germline V gives CDR1 SGHRS, CDR2 YFSETQ. CDR3 length: 15 residues. V lost 2 bases and J 4 bases, leaving 14 bases between the germline ends. The variable domain in full, with the rest retrieved from reference TRBV5-1 and TRBJ2-3, is KAGVTQTPRYLIKTRGQQVTLSCSPISGHRSVSWYQQTPGQGLQFLFEYFSETQRNKGNFPGRFSGRQFSNSRSEMNVSTLELGDSALYLCASSFNGQGPDTQYFGPGTRLTVL.

The chain recombines TRBV19 with TRBJ2-7, with 11 bases identical to TRBD2. The CDR3 has 17 amino acids. CDR1 LNHDA and CDR2 SQIVND come from the germline V gene (reference sequence). With V trimmed by 5 bases and J by 7 bases, 16 bases remained unmatched. In nucleotides, the CDR3 is TGTGCCAGTAGTCTAACCCCCCATAGCGGGGGGGCGGGGGAGCAGTACTTC. As protein: CASSLTPHSGGAGEQYF.

The chain joins TRBV10-3 to TRBJ2-1; tentative D call: TRBD1 (6 bases). Trimming took 0 bases from V and 9 from J, leaving 21 bases between them. The CDR3 is made up of 17 amino acids. Germline values: CDR1 ENHRY, CDR2 SYGVKD. DNA of the CDR3: TGTGCCATCAGTGAGTCAAGGACAGTGGTAGGGTCGGGTGAGCAGTTCTTC. This codes for CAISESRTVVGSGEQFF.

The V and J genes are TRBV4-2 and TRBJ2-3; TRBD2 aligns across 10 bases. This CDR3 spans 17 amino acids. Germline-derived CDR1 and CDR2 are LGHNA and YNFKEQ. V was clipped by 0 bases and J by 3 bases; unmatched bases: 6. In DNA form, the CDR3 reads TGTGCCAGCAGCCAAGATCCTAGCGGGGGCGGTACAGATACGCAGTATTTT. Translated: CASSQDPSGGGTDTQYF.

This sequence joins TRBV18 and TRBJ2-3, with 11 positions matching TRBD1. J lost 4 bases, V lost 1 base, and 16 bases had no gene match. The CDR3 is 20 residues long. The germline gives CDR1 KGHSH, CDR2 LQKENI. CDR3 DNA sequence: TGTGCCAGCTCACCACTTCGGACAGGGGGCTATTTTGAAGGGGCAGATACGCAGTATTTT. Its protein is CASSPLRTGGYFEGADTQYF.

Many counts were recorded for this clone. This chain uses TRBV5-1 with TRBJ1-2; 8 nucleotides line up with TRBD1. This CDR3 is 13 amino acids long. V trimming: 3 bases; J trimming: 6 bases; junction bases outside the gene matches: 4. Looked up from germline, CDR1 is SGHRS and CDR2 is YFSETQ. CDR3 nucleotide sequence: TGCGCCAGCAGCTCCCCGACAGGGGATGGCTACACCTTC. As protein: CASSSPTGDGYTF.